This TCR beta chain was profiled in a study of regulatory T cells in long-lasting Graves disease. Overall study results and limits: Patients whose Graves' disease persisted exhibited lower TCR diversity than those newly diagnosed.

This clonotype came up many times. What it recognizes is unknown. The time point is: newly diagnosed GD, antithyroid drugs for less than 3 months. From RNA extracted from PBMCs, the TCR library was made. Both iRepertoire HTBI primers and Arm-PCR of CDR3 regions were used to build the TCR beta libraries. TCRdb passed the multiplex PCR reads through MiXCR, listing each CDR3 protein once. Here the sample spans under 700,000 distinct CDR3 sequences, around 16% being singletons. Between the trimmed V and J ends, which lost 1 base and 9 bases, there was a span of 13 bases. Germline lookup yields CDR1 LNHDA and CDR2 SQIVND (reference sequence). This CDR3 contains 14 residues. These data were likewise used in another study, on T cells in Graves' hyperthyroidism and ophthalmopathy. From that paper: The HTBI primer set was used in a first-round RT-PCR of the TCR CDR3.

The TCR was taken from a woman aged 35-65 years with Graves disease. The chain links TRBV19 to TRBJ2-1; the D is unclear. Sequencing was performed on peripheral blood mononuclear cells (PBMCs), taken at new diagnosis, from a patient treated with antithyroid drugs. This CDR3 is CASSIAAPGGEQFF. The CDR3 DNA follows: TGTGCCAGTAGTATAGCGGCACCGGGTGGTGAGCAGTTCTTC. The full variable domain, completed using reference TRBV19 and TRBJ2-1, is DGGITQSPKYLFRKEGQNVTLSCEQNLNHDAMYWYRQDPGQGLRLIYYSQIVNDFQKGDIAEGYSVSREKKESFPLTVTSAQKNPTAFYLCASSIAAPGGEQFFGPGTRLTVL.